The sequence of this T cell receptor (beta chain) was determined in a study of T cells in Graves' hyperthyroidism and ophthalmopathy. Across the study: Peripheral blood was collected at initial diagnosis, before any treatment. Notes on the study in general: A 13 V-J signature model discriminated ophthalmopathy versus stable hyperthyroidism. Median prediction lead before ophthalmopathy onset was 5 to 7 months with the model.

Concerning this clonotype itself: Antigen specificity is unknown.

Ophthalmopathy cases met thresholds of Clinical Activity Score at least 3, NOSPECS grade at least 4 and duration under 3 months. The germline V and J ends were trimmed by 1 base and 3 bases, with 7 bases remaining between them. The CDR3 runs to 13 residues. The germline CDR1 and CDR2 sequences are SGHTA and FQGTGA. The CDR3 regions of TCR beta were amplified from RNA transcripts. First-round RT-PCR with HTBI primers amplified the TCR CDR3 region. One entry per CDR3 protein results from TCRdb running MiXCR on the multiplex PCR reads. In the table there are about 520,000 distinct CDR3 sequences, roughly 25% of which are singletons.

The gene calls are TRBV7-3 and TRBJ2-7; D is undetermined. The receptor comes from a woman aged 30 to 39 with Graves' ophthalmopathy. Sequences were obtained from blood. CDR3 loop: CASSLSQYYEQYF. CDR3 bases: TGTGCCAGCAGCTTAAGTCAGTACTACGAGCAGTACTTC. Full variable domain (outside the CDR3, taken from reference TRBV7-3 and TRBJ2-7): GAGVSQTPSNKVTEKGKYVELRCDPISGHTALYWYRQSLGQGPEFLIYFQGTGAADDSGLPNDRFFAVRPEGSVSTLKIQRTERGDSAVYLCASSLSQYYEQYFGPGTRLTVT.